These 30 T cell receptor beta chains were sequenced from one sample in a study of beta chain features in type 1 diabetes. All of the isolated RNA was reverse transcribed, so expressed TCRB transcripts were sequenced. Sequencing was performed with immunoSEQ multiplex PCR; in TCRdb, only in-frame clones are kept and a portion is missing. The sample shows tens of thousands of clones, around a third of them seen only once. Sequencing was performed on stem cell memory CD4+ T cells from blood. The receptors were gathered from a woman under 30 in good health.

The chain uses TRBV5-1 and TRBJ1-5, with 10 bases that match TRBD1. The CDR3 runs 15 residues. Looked up from germline, CDR1 is SGHRS and CDR2 is YFSETQ. Trimming took 0 bases from V and 5 from J; bases not matched to a gene: 2. The CDR3 DNA reads TGCGCCAGCAGCTTGGAGGGACAGGGGTATCAGCCCCAGCATTTT. This gives the protein CASSLEGQGYQPQHF.

The gene calls are TRBV6-6 and TRBJ1-1; D uncertain. This CDR3 contains 12 residues. The germline V and J ends were trimmed by 2 bases and 4 bases, with 5 bases remaining between them. CDR1 and CDR2 from the germline V gene are MNHNY and SVGAGI (reference sequence). DNA for the CDR3: TGTGCCAGCAGTTACCTGGCCACTGAAGCTTTCTTT. Encoded protein: CASSYLATEAFF.

The CDR3 is CASSLDSSRLAGVKNIQYF. DNA for the CDR3: TGTGCCAGCAGCTTAGATAGCTCTCGACTAGCGGGAGTCAAAAACATTCAGTACTTC. This chain uses TRBV11-3 with TRBJ2-4; 12 bases line up with TRBD2. The germline gives CDR1 SGHNT, CDR2 YENEEA. V lost 0 bases to trimming and J lost 3 bases; unmatched junction nucleotides: 9. There are 19 residues in the CDR3. Using reference TRBV11-3 and TRBJ2-4 for the parts outside the CDR3, the full variable domain is EAGVVQSPRYKIIEKKQPVAFWCNPISGHNTLYWYLQNLGQGPELLIRYENEEAVDDSQLPKDRFSAERLKGVDSTLKIQPAELGDSAVYLCASSLDSSRLAGVKNIQYFGAGTRLSVL.

DNA of the CDR3: TGTGCCAGCAGTTTATCGGGGAGAGGCGGGAATGAAAAACTGTTTTTT. Translated, it gives CASSLSGRGGNEKLFF. This chain joins TRBV27 and TRBJ1-4; D is uncertain. The V gene lost 0 bases and the J gene lost 5 bases, with 13 bases spanning the gap. CDR3 length: 16 residues. CDR1 is MNHEY, CDR2 SMNVEV, per germline (reference sequence).

The chain employs TRBV5-7 and TRBJ2-1; 12 bases agree with TRBD1. TRBV5-7 is noted as an ORF with a role that remains uncertain. Trimming at V came to 4 bases and at J to 12 bases, leaving 17 bases not matched to a gene. The CDR3 totals 17 residues. The CDR3 reads CASSRDRGRGKWGRQFF. The DNA of the CDR3 is TGTGCCAGCAGCCGGGACAGGGGGCGCGGTAAATGGGGTAGGCAGTTCTTC.

This clone was counted at least ten times. The gene calls are TRBV7-2 and TRBJ2-3, with 7 bases fitting TRBD2. Germline V gene lookup returns CDR1 SGHTA and CDR2 FQGNSA. V trimming: 5 bases; J trimming: 0 bases; junction bases outside the gene matches: 5. CDR3 length equals 15 residues. The CDR3 DNA reads as TGTGCCAGCAGCCCCGGACTAGTGAGCACAGATACGCAGTATTTT. Amino acids: CASSPGLVSTDTQYF.

This clone was observed a few times. The chain joins TRBV5-1 to TRBJ2-2, with D possibly TRBD2 on 6 matching bases. The CDR3 extends over 16 amino acids. V lost 2 bases, J lost 2 bases, and 13 bases lay in between. Germline V lookup: CDR1 SGHRS, CDR2 YFSETQ. The chain's CDR3 is CASSFRPGGNTGELFF. The CDR3 DNA follows: TGCGCCAGCAGCTTCCGCCCCGGGGGTAACACCGGGGAGCTGTTTTTT.

The chain couples TRBV5-1 to TRBJ1-3, with a tentative D call TRBD1 (6 bases). Trimming stripped 0 bases from V and 4 bases from J, with 8 bases between. CDR1 SGHRS and CDR2 YFSETQ come from the germline V gene. CDR3 size: 14 residues. CDR3 DNA sequence: TGCGCCAGCAGCTTGGCAGGGGAGGGAAACACCATATATTTT. Translation: CASSLAGEGNTIYF.

The chain uses TRBV7-2 and TRBJ2-3; 11 nucleotides line up with TRBD2. Per the germline V gene, CDR1 is SGHTA and CDR2 is FQGNSA. CDR3 size: 18 residues. J was trimmed by 5 bases and V by 5 bases; bases with no gene match: 15. CDR3 amino acids: CASSARPLLAGEGDTQYF. The CDR3 coding sequence is TGTGCCAGCAGCGCGCGCCCCCTACTAGCGGGAGAGGGAGATACGCAGTATTTT.

The chain combines TRBV5-1 with TRBJ2-3; 9 positions agree with TRBD2. Germline V gene lookup returns CDR1 SGHRS and CDR2 YFSETQ. V was pared by 3 bases and J by 6 bases, with 14 bases of the junction left unmatched. The CDR3 has 17 amino acids. In nucleotides, the CDR3 is TGCGCCAGCAGCTCGGGAGCGGGAGGTACCCCTTCGGATACGCAGTATTTT. Protein product: CASSSGAGGTPSDTQYF.

This clone was recorded a few times. V is TRBV29-1 and J is TRBJ1-3, with 7 bases fitting TRBD1. V lost 0 bases and J lost 5; bases outside the gene matches: 10. Germline CDR1 is SQVTM and CDR2 is ANQGSEA. CDR3 length: 16 amino acids. Written as DNA, the CDR3 is TGCAGCGTTGAAGATCGGAGACAGGGACCAAGAAACACCATATATTTT. It specifies CSVEDRRQGPRNTIYF.

Only a few counts were recorded for this clone. V usage is TRBV27 and J usage is TRBJ2-3; a possible D gene is TRBD1 (5 bases). V dropped 6 bases and J dropped 0 bases, with 7 bases sitting between them. Germline V gene data show CDR1 as MNHEY and CDR2 as SMNVEV (reference sequence). The CDR3 covers 13 residues. The CDR3 coding sequence is TGTGCCAGCAGAAGGGGAAGCACAGATACGCAGTATTTT. It is translated as CASRRGSTDTQYF.

This clone turned up a few times. V gene TRBV7-3 combines with J gene TRBJ1-2; 7 nucleotides line up with TRBD1. The CDR3 consists of 14 residues. Germline V gives CDR1 SGHTA, CDR2 FQGTGA. Trimming removed 1 base from V and 6 bases from J; junction bases left unmatched: 5. The CDR3 is CASSLNRQGNGYTF. As DNA, the CDR3 is TGTGCCAGCAGCTTAAATCGACAGGGTAATGGCTACACCTTC. Combining the CDR3 with reference TRBV7-3 and TRBJ1-2 gives the whole variable domain GAGVSQTPSNKVTEKGKYVELRCDPISGHTALYWYRQSLGQGPEFLIYFQGTGAADDSGLPNDRFFAVRPEGSVSTLKIQRTERGDSAVYLCASSLNRQGNGYTFGSGTRLTVV.

This clone was seen a handful of times. The rearrangement joins TRBV11-3 to TRBJ2-7; 7 bases match TRBD2. CDR1 SGHNT and CDR2 YENEEA come from the germline V gene. Trimming at V came to 1 base and at J to 2 bases, leaving 5 bases not matched to a gene. The CDR3 is 15 residues long. The CDR3 DNA follows: TGTGCCAGCAGCTTAGTGGCGGGAGTGACCTACGAGCAGTACTTC. Protein product: CASSLVAGVTYEQYF. The full variable domain, with the rest looked up from reference TRBV11-3 and TRBJ2-7, is EAGVVQSPRYKIIEKKQPVAFWCNPISGHNTLYWYLQNLGQGPELLIRYENEEAVDDSQLPKDRFSAERLKGVDSTLKIQPAELGDSAVYLCASSLVAGVTYEQYFGPGTRLTVT.

The chain combines TRBV19 with TRBJ2-5; tentatively, D is TRBD2 (6 bases). The CDR3 spans 14 residues. The ends were cut back, 3 bases at V and 3 bases at J, with 11 bases in the middle. Germline V gives CDR1 LNHDA, CDR2 SQIVND (reference sequence). The CDR3 region is CASSMAGLEETQYF. In DNA form, the CDR3 reads TGTGCCAGTAGTATGGCGGGACTCGAAGAGACCCAGTACTTC.

The chain is built from TRBV30 and TRBJ1-4; D is undetermined. The CDR3 is 14 residues long. The germline V gene has CDR1 GTSNPN and CDR2 SVGIG (reference sequence). Trimming left V 2 bases short and J 10 bases short, with 17 bases between. The CDR3 DNA sequence: TGTGCCTGGAGTCCCACTACGGGGAACGGAAAACTGTTTTTT. Its translation is CAWSPTTGNGKLFF.

This sequence joins TRBV7-9 and TRBJ2-7, with 10 nucleotides matching TRBD1. The V and J ends lost 7 bases and 2 bases, in that order; junction bases with no gene match: 5. Germline CDR1 reads SEHNR; CDR2 reads FQNEAQ (reference sequence). CDR3 length: 14 residues. In nucleotides, the CDR3 is TGTGCCAGCAACAGGGACAGGGGCCCCTACGAGCAGTACTTC. Its translation: CASNRDRGPYEQYF.

The sample holds a few counts of this clone. The chain combines TRBV6-6 with TRBJ1-2; D may be TRBD1 (6 bases). Germline CDR1 MNHNY, CDR2 SVGAGI (reference sequence). Trimming took 2 bases from V and 7 from J, leaving 17 bases between them. The CDR3 sequence is 15 residues long. The CDR3 reads CASSYGGASSSGYTF. In DNA, the CDR3 is TGTGCCAGCAGTTACGGGGGGGCGTCCTCCAGTGGCTACACCTTC.

The V call is TRBV7-2, the J call TRBJ1-6; TRBD1 matches 9 bases. J lost 10 bases, V lost 4 bases, and 2 bases had no gene match. Germline V gives CDR1 SGHTA, CDR2 FQGNSA. CDR3 length equals 13 residues. The CDR3 nucleotides are TGTGCCAGCAGCTACGGACAGGGGTCACCCCTCCACTTT. Encoded protein: CASSYGQGSPLHF. The variable domain in full, completed from reference TRBV7-2 and TRBJ1-6, reads GAGVSQSPSNKVTEKGKDVELRCDPISGHTALYWYRQSLGQGLEFLIYFQGNSAPDKSGLPSDRFSAERTGGSVSTLTIQRTQQEDSAVYLCASSYGQGSPLHFGNGTRLTVT.

This clone was picked up a small number of times. The junction differs from germline at one of its ends, possibly a read error. This chain connects TRBV7-7 to TRBJ2-5; 8 nucleotides match TRBD2. There are 13 residues in the CDR3. CDR1 is SSHAT, CDR2 FNYEAQ, per germline (reference sequence). The CDR3 region is CASSGTREETQYF. Written as DNA, the CDR3 is TGTGCTAGCAGCGGGACTAGGGAAGAGACCCAGTACTTC.

V usage is TRBV12-5 and J usage is TRBJ1-5, with D perhaps TRBD1 (6 bases). Between the trimmed V and J ends, which lost 1 base and 1 base, there was a span of 11 bases. Germline V CDR1 and CDR2: LGHNT, FRNRAP. CDR3 length: 16 residues. CDR3 sequence (DNA): TGTGCTAGTGGTTTGGCCAGGGGACGGAGCAATCAGCCCCAGCATTTT. As protein: CASGLARGRSNQPQHF.

The chain employs TRBV25-1 and TRBJ2-1, with 7 bases lining up with TRBD2. Germline V gene sequence: CDR1 MGHDK, CDR2 SYGVNS. This CDR3 has 18 residues. V dropped 2 bases and J dropped 6; count of bases not matched to a gene: 16. CDR3 in amino acids: CASSEPRGESFPINEQFF. DNA for the CDR3: TGTGCCAGCAGTGAACCCCGGGGGGAGAGTTTCCCAATCAATGAGCAGTTCTTC.

This clone was recorded a few times. The V gene is TRBV9, the J gene TRBJ2-5, with D possibly matching TRBD1 (6 bases). Between the trimmed V and J ends, which lost 2 bases and 3 bases, there was a span of 8 bases. The CDR3 is made up of 13 amino acids. Germline V gene lookup returns CDR1 SGDLS and CDR2 YYNGEE. Here the CDR3 DNA reads TGTGCCAGCAGCGTTCAGGGGAAAGAGACCCAGTACTTC. Translation gives CASSVQGKETQYF.

V gene TRBV6-6 combines with J gene TRBJ2-1; 9 positions agree with TRBD1. V shed 5 bases, J shed 7 bases, and the junction held 12 bases outside the gene matches. Per germline, CDR1 MNHNY and CDR2 SVGAGI (reference sequence). This CDR3 has 16 residues. CDR3 sequence reads: CASSNPGQGMKNEQFF. The CDR3 DNA follows: TGTGCCAGCAGTAATCCGGGACAGGGCATGAAAAATGAGCAGTTCTTC.

The V and J genes are TRBV11-2 and TRBJ1-4, with TRBD1 matching over 8 bases. This CDR3 has 15 amino acids. The germline gives CDR1 SGHAT, CDR2 FQNNGV. The trim removed 5 bases at V and 3 bases at J, leaving 5 bases unmatched. CDR3 sequence reads: CASSRQGAANEKLFF. The CDR3 DNA reads as TGTGCCAGCAGCCGTCAGGGGGCTGCTAATGAAAAACTGTTTTTT.

The chain employs TRBV4-1 and TRBJ1-4; D is ambiguous. Trimming shortened V by 5 bases and J by 0 bases, and 10 bases separated the two germline ends. The CDR3 extends over 15 amino acids. CDR1 and CDR2 from the germline V gene are MGHRA and YSYEKL. The DNA for the CDR3 is TGCGCCAGCAGCAAAGGAGATGCAACTAATGAAAAACTGTTTTTT. This gives the protein CASSKGDATNEKLFF.

The chain combines TRBV11-2 with TRBJ2-5; maybe TRBD2 (6 bases). With the DNA end fitting TRBJ2-7 better, the J assignment may be wrong. The CDR3 extends over 14 amino acids. The germline V gene encodes CDR1 SGHAT and CDR2 FQNNGV. CDR3 nucleotides: TGTGCCAGCAGCTTGGGGACGGGAGCCTACGAGCAGTACTTC. Encoded protein: CASSLGTGAYEQYF.

The chain links TRBV18 to TRBJ1-3; 7 nucleotides line up with TRBD1. This CDR3 is 17 amino acids long. The germline V gene encodes CDR1 KGHSH and CDR2 LQKENI. The J segment lost 4 bases and the V segment lost 5 bases, leaving 14 bases of the junction unmatched. CDR3 DNA: TGTGCCAGCTCAACGACAAGACAGGGACCGTTGGGAAACACCATATATTTT. Amino acids: CASSTTRQGPLGNTIYF.

V usage is TRBV19 and J usage is TRBJ2-5; TRBD2 might be the D (6 bases). This CDR3 contains 17 residues. With 4 bases removed from V and 4 bases from J, the gap between germline ends came to 22 bases. Germline V gives CDR1 LNHDA, CDR2 SQIVND (reference sequence). Written as DNA, the CDR3 is TGTGCCAGTAGTAGAGTAATATCGGGCCTCGGGGGAGAGACCCAGTACTTC. This codes for CASSRVISGLGGETQYF.

The V gene is TRBV14, the J gene TRBJ2-1; 13 bases line up with TRBD2. With 4 bases clipped from V and 7 bases from J, the junction kept 4 bases outside the gene matches. Germline assignment: CDR1 SGHDN and CDR2 FVKESK. The CDR3 covers 15 residues. DNA of the CDR3: TGTGCCAGCAGCCGAGGACTAGCGGGAGTTAATGAGCAGTTCTTC. It codes for CASSRGLAGVNEQFF.